This TCR beta chain was sequenced in a study of blood T cell repertoires in COVID-19. Study overall: COVID-19 samples, acute and convalescent, were from the United States, Italy and Spain. T cells, B-cell-depleted T cells, or PBMCs provided the cDNA or gDNA that served as material.

With V trimmed by 4 bases and J by 6 bases, 15 bases remained unmatched. The CDR3 sequence is 16 residues long. The germline gives CDR1 SGHDT, CDR2 YYEEEE. Original processing methods: Estimated nucleated cell counts came from reference gene primer amplification. The method was immunoSEQ multiplex PCR; TCRdb's version includes in-frame clones alone and lacks a portion of them. V and J calls plus clone size are reproduced from that table; the DNA served to infer D and trimming. The table includes some 220,000 clones, 75% to 85% detected once. The TCR originated in a woman in her seventies with COVID-19, enrolled during active disease. What was sequenced was peripheral blood. The chain employs TRBV5-6 and TRBJ1-1; 7 bases are a match to TRBD1. This CDR3 reads CASSTRQGFMGAEAFF. CDR3 nucleotide sequence: TGTGCCAGCAGCACCAGACAGGGATTCATGGGGGCTGAAGCTTTCTTT.